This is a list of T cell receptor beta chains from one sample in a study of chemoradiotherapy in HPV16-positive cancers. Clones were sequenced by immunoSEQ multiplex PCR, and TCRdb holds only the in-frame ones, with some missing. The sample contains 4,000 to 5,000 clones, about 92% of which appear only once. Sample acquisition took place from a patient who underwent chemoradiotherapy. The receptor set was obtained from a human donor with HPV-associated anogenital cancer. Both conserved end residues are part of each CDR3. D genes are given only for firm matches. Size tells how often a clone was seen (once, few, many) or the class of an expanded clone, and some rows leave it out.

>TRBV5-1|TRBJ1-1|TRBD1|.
CASSLTGGGTEAFF
TGCGCCAGCAGCCTCACAGGGGGTGGCACTGAAGCTTTCTTT
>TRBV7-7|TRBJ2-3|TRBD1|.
CASSPTGGGTDTQYF
TGTGCTAGCAGCCCGACAGGGGGCGGGACAGATACGCAGTATTTT
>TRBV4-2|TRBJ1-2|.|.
CASSQDRGANYGYTF
TGTGCCAGCAGCCAAGATCGCGGCGCGAACTATGGCTACACCTTC
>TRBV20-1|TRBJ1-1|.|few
CSASSGRAFF
TGCAGTGCCAGCTCAGGTCGCGCTTTCTTT
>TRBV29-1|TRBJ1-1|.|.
CSVVGTGNTEAFF
TGCAGCGTTGTAGGGACGGGGAACACTGAAGCTTTCTTT
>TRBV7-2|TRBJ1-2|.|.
CASSLQGFYGYTF
TGTGCCAGCAGCTTACAGGGTTTTTATGGCTACACCTTC
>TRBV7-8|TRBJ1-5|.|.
CASSLVMGQPQHF
TGTGCCAGCAGCTTAGTGATGGGTCAGCCCCAGCATTTT
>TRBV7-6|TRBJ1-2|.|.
CASSLGDRGTNYGYTF
TGTGCCAGCAGCTTAGGCGACAGAGGAACGAACTATGGCTACACCTTC
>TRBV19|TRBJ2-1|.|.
CASSIDRLGSVEQFF
TGTGCCAGTAGTATTGATCGACTAGGTTCAGTTGAGCAGTTCTTC
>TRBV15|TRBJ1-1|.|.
CATSRDTTEAFF
TGTGCCACCAGCAGAGATACTACTGAAGCTTTCTTT
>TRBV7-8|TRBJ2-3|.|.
CASGKLGAAEFADTQYF
TGTGCCAGCGGAAAACTCGGGGCCGCCGAATTCGCAGATACGCAGTATTTT
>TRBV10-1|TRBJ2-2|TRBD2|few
CASSESSSGGRNTGELFF
TGCGCCAGCAGTGAGTCCAGTAGCGGGGGGCGGAACACCGGGGAGCTGTTTTTT
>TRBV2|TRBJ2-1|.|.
CASSEQGNSYNEQFF
TGTGCCAGCAGTGAGCAGGGGAACTCCTACAATGAGCAGTTCTTC
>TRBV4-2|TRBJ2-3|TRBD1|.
CASSPATGNADTQYF
TGTGCCAGCAGCCCGGCGACAGGGAACGCAGATACGCAGTATTTT
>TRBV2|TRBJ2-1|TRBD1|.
CASSGDRADQFF
TGTGCCAGCAGTGGAGACAGGGCAGATCAGTTCTTC
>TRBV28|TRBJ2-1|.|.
CASSPGDRSYNEQFF
TGTGCCAGCAGTCCAGGGGATAGGTCCTACAATGAGCAGTTCTTC
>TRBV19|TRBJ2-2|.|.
CASHLTGLTGELFF
TGTGCCAGTCATCTCACAGGGCTAACCGGGGAGCTGTTTTTT
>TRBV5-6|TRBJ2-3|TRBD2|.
CASSRSSGRSTDTQYF
TGTGCCAGCAGCCGCTCTAGCGGGCGGAGCACAGATACGCAGTATTTT
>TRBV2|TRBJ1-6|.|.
CASLEQSSYNSPLHF
TGTGCCAGCCTCGAGCAGAGCTCCTATAATTCACCCCTCCACTTT
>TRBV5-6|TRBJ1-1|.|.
CASSLQGGNTEAFF
TGTGCCAGCAGCCTACAGGGTGGGAACACTGAAGCTTTCTTT
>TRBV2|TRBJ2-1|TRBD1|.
CASSRTGHEQFF
TGTGCCAGCAGTAGGACAGGGCATGAGCAGTTCTTC
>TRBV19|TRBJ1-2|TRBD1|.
CASRSRDRGYGYTF
TGTGCCAGTAGAAGCCGGGACAGGGGTTATGGCTACACCTTC
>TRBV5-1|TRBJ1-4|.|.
CASSTDSTNEKLFF
TGCGCCAGCAGCACGGACTCGACTAATGAAAAACTGTTTTTT
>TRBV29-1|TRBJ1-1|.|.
CSVQGRAEAFF
TGCAGCGTTCAGGGGAGGGCTGAAGCTTTCTTT
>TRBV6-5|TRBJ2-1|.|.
CASSYSTGSYNEQFF
TGTGCCAGCAGTTACTCGACTGGCTCCTACAATGAGCAGTTCTTC
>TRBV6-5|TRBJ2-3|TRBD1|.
CASRTRTGVADTQYF
TGTGCCAGCAGGACAAGGACAGGGGTCGCAGATACGCAGTATTTT
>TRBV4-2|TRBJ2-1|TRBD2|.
CASSHPGGGNNEQFF
TGTGCCAGCAGCCACCCGGGCGGGGGGAACAATGAGCAGTTCTTC